This paragraph reports one TCR beta chain. Deletions cut 7 bases from V and 1 base from J, with 10 bases between. The CDR3 extends over 14 amino acids. Germline loops: CDR1 MNHEY, CDR2 SVGAGI. Data came from immunoSEQ multiplex PCR; TCRdb stores just in-frame clones and leaves some out. Of 150,000 or so clones in the sample, 85% to 90% are singletons; the top ten hold around 11%. The data were obtained in a study of control samples from healthy donors and cancer patients. This rearrangement joins TRBV6-5 to TRBJ2-2; TRBD2 might be the D (5 bases). This clonotype originated in a man younger than 45 in good health. The sequenced sample was blood. CDR3 coding DNA: TGTGCCAGCACCTTAGGACTGAACACCGGGGAGCTGTTTTTT. This gives the protein CASTLGLNTGELFF.